A single sample gave rise to the 21 T cell receptor beta chains below, sequenced in a study of low-dose radiotherapy and immunotherapy resistance in tumors. Regarding time point: after trial treatment. The sample's treatment: LDRT plus nivolumab, ipilimumab, low-dose cyclophosphamide and aspirin (RACIN trial). TRAV and TRBV primers primed cDNA for both TCRalpha and TCRbeta. Using a constant-region primer together with a V-primer adapter, TCRs were subjected to 20 to 25 PCR cycles of amplification. TCRdb redid the calling of the reads with MiXCR, one entry per CDR3 protein. The sample carries about 100,000 distinct CDR3 sequences, less than 25% recorded once. This specimen consisted of PBMCs, obtained after low-dose radiotherapy plus immunotherapy. These receptors were taken from a male donor with prostate cancer.

This clonotype occurred many times. The chain joins TRBV9 to TRBJ2-1; 11 nucleotides align to TRBD2. The ends lost 0 bases at V and 8 bases at J; junction bases unmatched: 7. The CDR3 is made up of 16 amino acids. Looked up from germline, CDR1 is SGDLS and CDR2 is YYNGEE. Here the CDR3 DNA reads TGTGCCAGCAGCGTAGGGGGGCTAGCGGGGGGCGATGAGCAGTTCTTC. It is translated as CASSVGGLAGGDEQFF.

The table lists this clonotype with many counts. V is TRBV12-3 or TRBV12-4 and J is TRBJ1-5, with D perhaps matching TRBD1 (5 bases). Trimming left V 5 bases short and J 1 base short, with 12 bases between. There are 15 residues in the CDR3. The CDR3 is CASSLDSWSNQPQHF. The CDR3 DNA is TGTGCCAGCAGTCTAGACAGTTGGAGCAATCAGCCCCAGCATTTT.

This clonotype was recorded at least ten times. This CDR3 is CASNIGARGYEQYF. CDR3 sequence (DNA): TGTGCCAGCAATATTGGAGCCCGGGGATACGAGCAGTACTTC. The rearrangement joins TRBV6-6 to TRBJ2-7; a possible D gene is TRBD2 (5 bases). Germline values: CDR1 MNHNY, CDR2 SVGAGI (reference sequence). This CDR3 comprises 14 residues. Trimming cost V 7 bases and J 4 bases, with 17 bases left between them.

This clonotype was detected many times. The chain employs TRBV6-2 or TRBV6-3 and TRBJ2-5; D perhaps matches TRBD1 (6 bases). V dropped 6 bases and J dropped 5 bases, with 16 bases sitting between them. The germline V gene encodes CDR1 MNHEY and CDR2 SVGEGT. The CDR3 consists of 14 residues. Here the CDR3 reads CASSPLPTGETQYF. The CDR3 coding sequence is TGTGCCAGCAGCCCCCTCCCCACAGGGGAGACCCAGTACTTC.

This clonotype was recorded many times. The chain recombines TRBV19 with TRBJ2-7; no clear D gene. Germline values: CDR1 LNHDA, CDR2 SQIVND (reference sequence). The germline V and J ends were trimmed by 6 bases and 4 bases, with 13 bases remaining between them. The CDR3 covers 13 residues. In DNA, the CDR3 is TGTGCCAGTAGCGTTGATACAGTTTACGAGCAGTACTTC. It translates to CASSVDTVYEQYF.

The CDR3 region is CAISDRVSEGEQFF. CDR3 coding DNA: TGTGCCATCAGCGATCGGGTCTCGGAAGGTGAGCAGTTCTTC. V gene TRBV10-3 combines with J gene TRBJ2-1; unclear D gene. The CDR3 has 14 amino acids. With 6 bases removed from V and 9 bases from J, the gap between germline ends came to 18 bases. Looked up from germline, CDR1 is ENHRY and CDR2 is SYGVKD.

This clonotype was seen many times. The CDR3 here is CASSSGQGLYEQYF. The CDR3 region has the DNA TGCGCCAGCAGCTCGGGACAGGGGCTCTACGAGCAGTACTTC. This chain links TRBV5-1 with TRBJ2-7; 10 bases are shared with TRBD1. In germline, CDR1 is SGHRS, CDR2 YFSETQ. CDR3 length: 14 residues. V gave up 3 bases and J gave up 3 bases; unmatched junction bases: 3.

This clonotype was seen at least ten times. The J gene is TRBJ2-5, the V gene TRBV6-6; TRBD2 matches 10 bases. The CDR3 totals 16 residues. The V gene end was trimmed by 0 bases and the J gene end by 7 bases; junction bases not matched to a gene: 8. Germline-derived CDR1 and CDR2 are MNHNY and SVGAGI (reference sequence). CDR3 DNA sequence: TGTGCCAGCAGTTACTCGAGCGGGGGGGCCGTTGGGACCCAGTACTTC. Translation: CASSYSSGGAVGTQYF.

This clonotype has a count of ten or more. The chain links TRBV3-1 to TRBJ2-7; D remains unclear. From germline, CDR1 is LGHDT and CDR2 YNNKEL (reference sequence). There are 14 residues in the CDR3. Trimming pared 0 bases from V and 4 bases from J, leaving 10 bases between. The CDR3 DNA sequence: TGTGCCAGCAGCCAAGATCACCGATTTTACGAGCAGTACTTC. Protein sequence: CASSQDHRFYEQYF.

This clonotype was found many times. The V and J genes are TRBV5-1 and TRBJ1-2; D is unclear. The CDR3 loop spans 14 amino acids. With 0 bases removed from V and 4 bases from J, the gap between germline ends came to 10 bases. The germline CDR1 and CDR2 sequences are SGHRS and YFSETQ. CDR3 residues: CASSLEEIPYGYTF. Written as DNA, the CDR3 is TGCGCCAGCAGCTTGGAGGAAATTCCCTATGGCTACACCTTC.

This clonotype was found many times. V usage is TRBV7-2 and J usage is TRBJ2-4; D is uncertain. Trimming shortened V by 4 bases and J by 4 bases, and 5 bases separated the two germline ends. Germline-derived CDR1 and CDR2 are SGHTA and FQGNSA. CDR3 length: 12 residues. CDR3 DNA sequence: TGTGCCAGCAGCTATGAAAAAAACATTCAGTACTTC. It translates to CASSYEKNIQYF. The full variable domain, completed using reference TRBV7-2 and TRBJ2-4, is GAGVSQSPSNKVTEKGKDVELRCDPISGHTALYWYRQSLGQGLEFLIYFQGNSAPDKSGLPSDRFSAERTGGSVSTLTIQRTQQEDSAVYLCASSYEKNIQYFGAGTRLSVL.

This clonotype was detected once. This chain uses TRBV7-2 with TRBJ1-5; the D gene is possibly TRBD1 (5 bases). Deletions cut 1 base from V and 10 bases from J, with 20 bases between. From germline, CDR1 is SGHTA and CDR2 FQGNSA. There are 16 residues in the CDR3. This CDR3 reads CASSLEGTLKGNPQHF. The CDR3 DNA is TGTGCCAGCAGCTTAGAAGGGACCCTGAAAGGAAACCCCCAGCATTTT.

This clonotype occurred many times. The chain joins TRBV6-2 or TRBV6-3 to TRBJ1-5; 7 positions match TRBD1. The V segment lost 4 bases and the J segment 2 bases; nucleotides outside the gene matches: 8. This CDR3 region has 16 residues. Germline V gene sequence: CDR1 MNHEY, CDR2 SVGEGT. The CDR3 sequence is CASSSQGGSGNQPQHF. The CDR3 DNA sequence: TGTGCCAGCAGTTCCCAGGGGGGGTCGGGCAATCAGCCCCAGCATTTT.

CDR3 sequence: CASSQDVLPENTEAFF. DNA for the CDR3: TGCGCCAGCAGCCAAGATGTGCTGCCTGAGAACACTGAAGCTTTCTTT. V is TRBV4-1 and J is TRBJ1-1; D unclear. Germline-derived CDR1 and CDR2 are MGHRA and YSYEKL. This CDR3 spans 16 amino acids. V was clipped by 0 bases and J by 1 base, with 12 bases between them.

This clonotype was seen at least ten times. The gene calls are TRBV6-2 or TRBV6-3 and TRBJ2-1; D remains unclear. The germline V gene has CDR1 MNHEY and CDR2 SVGEGT. The CDR3 is 14 amino acids. Deletions cut 5 bases from V and 5 bases from J, with 13 bases between. CDR3 protein: CASSENWLNNEQFF. The CDR3 DNA follows: TGTGCCAGCAGTGAAAATTGGCTTAACAATGAGCAGTTCTTC.

This clonotype has at least ten counts. The chain links TRBV6-5 to TRBJ1-2, with D maybe TRBD1 (6 bases). V was pared by 7 bases and J by 5 bases, with 14 bases between. Per the germline V gene, CDR1 is MNHEY and CDR2 is SVGAGI. The CDR3 consists of 13 residues. CDR3 nucleotides: TGTGCCAGCATAACTACAGGGTTTTATGGCTACACCTTC. Its translation: CASITTGFYGYTF.

About this clonotype: With only one base between it and a far larger clone, this is likely a read error. CDR3 in amino acids: CASSNTDTQYF. For the CDR3, the DNA is TGTGCCAGCAGCAACACAGATACGCAGTATTTT. The rearrangement uses TRBV12-3 or TRBV12-4 and TRBJ2-3; D remains ambiguous. V shed 6 bases and J shed 2 bases, with 3 bases lying between them. This CDR3 region has 11 residues.

This clonotype was counted ten times or more. The chain has TRBV5-1 and TRBJ1-2; no reliable D call. Germline values: CDR1 SGHRS, CDR2 YFSETQ. The CDR3 loop spans 15 amino acids. V was trimmed by 4 bases and J by 0 bases, leaving 13 bases between them. As DNA, the CDR3 is TGCGCCAGCAGCCCCCGTAGCGGTTCTAACTATGGCTACACCTTC. It translates to CASSPRSGSNYGYTF.

At least ten counts were recorded for this clonotype. DNA of the CDR3: TGTGCCAGCAGCCAAGAGGTTAGGGCCGAGCAGTACTTC. It is translated as CASSQEVRAEQYF. The genes are TRBV3-1 and TRBJ2-7; D unclear. The germline CDR1 and CDR2 sequences are LGHDT and YNNKEL (reference sequence). CDR3 length: 13 amino acids. The germline V and J ends were trimmed by 0 bases and 6 bases, with 9 bases remaining between them.

As to this clonotype: A much bigger clone sits one base away, suggesting this may be a read error. The chain links TRBV19 to TRBJ1-1, with a possible D match to TRBD1 (5 bases). Germline loops: CDR1 LNHDA, CDR2 SQIVND (reference sequence). This CDR3 has 14 residues. CDR3 sequence reads: CANSTSGGITEAFF. CDR3 nucleotide sequence: TGTGCCAATAGTACCTCTGGGGGTATCACTGAAGCTTTCTTT.

This clonotype was detected ten times or more. This chain joins TRBV7-9 and TRBJ2-6; D gene ambiguous. The CDR3 is 13 amino acids. V lost 7 bases to trimming and J lost 4 bases, with 8 bases between them. Germline CDR1 reads SEHNR; CDR2 reads FQNEAQ (reference sequence). The CDR3 loop reads CASTTPGANVLTF. The CDR3 DNA follows: TGTGCCAGCACCACCCCGGGGGCCAACGTCCTGACTTTC.